A single sample is the source of the 19 T cell receptor beta chains below, sequenced in a study of CD8+ T cells in alopecia areata. Investigators isolated RNA and reverse transcribed it into cDNA to act as the sequencing template. Measured with immunoSEQ multiplex PCR; TCRdb has only the in-frame clones, and not every one. The top ten clones hold nearly 30% of a sample with 110,000 or so clones, about 54% of them seen once. Treatment meaning: oral pan-JAK inhibitor, 5-10 mg twice daily. The material sequenced was CD8+ T cells sorted from blood, taken at week 4, from a patient treated with tofacitinib. The receptors derive from a human donor with alopecia areata.

This chain links TRBV29-1 with TRBJ1-1, with no clear D. The CDR3 totals 12 residues. Trimming stripped 0 bases from V and 0 bases from J, with 2 bases between. The germline V gene has CDR1 SQVTM and CDR2 ANQGSEA. The CDR3 sequence: CSVEEMNTEAFF. CDR3 bases: TGCAGCGTTGAAGAAATGAACACTGAAGCTTTCTTT.

The genes are TRBV11-2 and TRBJ2-5; TRBD1 aligns across 8 bases. From germline, CDR1 is SGHAT and CDR2 FQNNGV. V gave up 2 bases and J gave up 5 bases; unmatched junction bases: 4. The CDR3 is made up of 14 amino acids. CDR3 protein: CASSLRTGTETQYF. The CDR3 DNA sequence: TGTGCCAGCAGCTTAAGGACAGGGACCGAGACCCAGTACTTC.

The V and J genes are TRBV9 and TRBJ2-1, with 10 bases aligning to TRBD1. Germline values: CDR1 SGDLS, CDR2 YYNGEE. J lost 4 bases, V lost 4 bases, and 8 bases had no gene match. The CDR3 runs to 16 residues. CDR3 DNA: TGTGCCAGCAGCCCCCAGGACAGGGGGGATTACAATGAGCAGTTCTTC. It encodes CASSPQDRGDYNEQFF.

This rearrangement joins TRBV2 to TRBJ2-4; 10 nucleotides line up with TRBD2. The CDR3 length is 14 residues. With V trimmed by 11 bases and J by 9 bases, 13 bases remained unmatched. The germline gives CDR1 SNHLY, CDR2 FYNNEI. The CDR3 bases are TGTGCCGCAGTGAAGGGGACTAGCGAGGGCATTCAGTACTTC. Protein: CAAVKGTSEGIQYF.

The rearrangement uses TRBV6-5 and TRBJ2-3; D is ambiguous. CDR1 MNHEY and CDR2 SVGAGI come from the germline V gene. CDR3 length: 15 residues. V lost 7 bases and J lost 3, with 17 bases in between. CDR3 DNA sequence: TGTGCCAGCACCTCCATCGTAGGCCCTACAGATACGCAGTATTTT. The encoded protein is CASTSIVGPTDTQYF.

This chain connects TRBV6-5 to TRBJ1-5; a possible D gene is TRBD1 (5 bases). The CDR3 consists of 13 residues. Per the germline V gene, CDR1 is MNHEY and CDR2 is SVGAGI. Trimming removed 5 bases at V and 5 bases at J, with 10 bases between. The DNA of the CDR3 is TGTGCCAGCAGTCCAGGGTTGGATCAGCCCCAGCATTTT. It encodes CASSPGLDQPQHF.

This clone came up once. V is TRBV29-1 and J is TRBJ2-5, with a weak D call TRBD2 (6 bases). CDR1 and CDR2 (germline): SQVTM, ANQGSEA. This CDR3 is built from 21 residues. The V gene lost 0 bases and the J gene lost 0 bases, with 29 bases spanning the gap. CDR3 bases: TGCAGCGTTGAAGATCCATTTTCGAGGAGGGTCTTTCCTGTGTACCAAGAGACCCAGTACTTC. Translated: CSVEDPFSRRVFPVYQETQYF. Full variable domain (missing parts from reference TRBV29-1 and TRBJ2-5): SAVISQKPSRDICQRGTSLTIQCQVDSQVTMMFWYRQQPGQSLTLIATANQGSEATYESGFVIDKFPISRPNLTFSTLTVSNMSPEDSSIYLCSVEDPFSRRVFPVYQETQYFGPGTRLLVL.

V and J are TRBV29-1 and TRBJ2-7, with TRBD2 matching 8 bases. Trimming took 1 base from V and 0 from J; bases not matched to a gene: 2. The germline V gene has CDR1 SQVTM and CDR2 ANQGSEA. The CDR3 length is 14 residues. CDR3 bases: TGCAGCGTTGAAGGGCGGGGGGCCTCCTACGAGCAGTACTTC. Amino acids: CSVEGRGASYEQYF.

The table lists this clone with a few counts. CDR3 in DNA: TGTGCCAGCAGCTTATTCATTGGGAAGGAAGAGACCCAGTACTTC. Translation: CASSLFIGKEETQYF. The chain is built from TRBV7-2 and TRBJ2-5; D gene uncertain. V was trimmed by 2 bases and J by 3 bases, leaving 13 bases between them. The CDR3 sequence is 15 residues long. Germline V gene sequence: CDR1 SGHTA, CDR2 FQGNSA.

In DNA form, the CDR3 reads TGTGCCAGCAGCTTTCTGGGACAGGGTTATGGCTACACCTTC. Its translation: CASSFLGQGYGYTF. The chain uses TRBV7-9 and TRBJ1-2; TRBD1 aligns across 9 bases. This CDR3 contains 14 residues. V shed 3 bases and J 5 bases; nucleotides not matched to a gene: 4. Germline-derived CDR1 and CDR2 are SEHNR and FQNEAQ (reference sequence).

The V gene is TRBV30, the J gene TRBJ1-1, with D hard to call. This CDR3 region has 13 residues. V dropped 2 bases and J dropped 5 bases, with 12 bases sitting between them. Germline CDR1 GTSNPN, CDR2 SVGIG (reference sequence). DNA of the CDR3: TGTGCCTGGAGTTGGGGAGAAGGGACTGAAGCTTTCTTT. Encoded protein: CAWSWGEGTEAFF. Variable domain in full (rest from reference TRBV30 and TRBJ1-1): SQTIHQWPATLVQPVGSPLSLECTVEGTSNPNLYWYRQAAGRGLQLLFYSVGIGQISSEVPQNLSASRPQDRQFILSSKKLLLSDSGFYLCAWSWGEGTEAFFGQGTRLTVV.

V and J are TRBV4-1 and TRBJ2-3; D is perhaps TRBD2 (7 bases). Germline CDR1 and CDR2: MGHRA and YSYEKL. The CDR3 extends over 16 amino acids. The V and J ends lost 1 base and 2 bases respectively, with 13 bases between them. CDR3 in amino acids: CASSQVAGASTDTQYF. The CDR3 DNA sequence: TGCGCCAGCAGCCAAGTTGCGGGGGCTTCCACAGATACGCAGTATTTT.

The chain recombines TRBV7-9 with TRBJ2-6, with D unresolved. Per germline, CDR1 SEHNR and CDR2 FQNEAQ (reference sequence). This CDR3 is built from 14 residues. V was clipped by 6 bases and J by 0 bases, with 6 bases between them. CDR3 sequence (DNA): TGTGCCAGCAGTGTGCCCTCTGGGGCCAACGTCCTGACTTTC. Its protein is CASSVPSGANVLTF.

The V and J genes are TRBV5-4 and TRBJ2-2; perhaps TRBD2 as D (5 bases). Trimming removed 5 bases from V and 0 bases from J, with 17 bases in between. Germline V gene data show CDR1 as SGHNT and CDR2 as YYREEE (reference sequence). This CDR3 contains 17 residues. DNA for the CDR3: TGTGCCAGCAGTGACCCGGAGGCAGTCGCGAACACCGGGGAGCTGTTTTTT. It encodes CASSDPEAVANTGELFF.

The chain combines TRBV19 with TRBJ1-1; D uncertain. V lost 4 bases, J lost 0 bases, and 9 bases lay in between. This CDR3 has 14 amino acids. Germline CDR1 and CDR2: LNHDA and SQIVND (reference sequence). The CDR3: CASSTGPMNTEAFF. CDR3 in DNA: TGTGCCAGTAGTACCGGACCTATGAACACTGAAGCTTTCTTT.

This clone was picked up a small number of times. This chain uses TRBV28 with TRBJ2-1, with 9 bases lining up with TRBD1. CDR1 is MDHEN and CDR2 is SYDVKM in the germline V gene. V shed 5 bases, J shed 2 bases, and the junction held 4 bases outside the gene matches. This CDR3 is 15 amino acids long. For the CDR3, the DNA is TGTGCCAGCAGTCCCACAGGGGGCCCCTACAATGAGCAGTTCTTC. Protein sequence: CASSPTGGPYNEQFF.

The CDR3 spells CASSEDRYNSPLHF. The CDR3 region has the DNA TGTGCCAGCAGTGAAGACAGATATAATTCACCCCTCCACTTT. The V and J genes are TRBV6-5 and TRBJ1-6; D is perhaps TRBD1 (5 bases). Germline-derived CDR1 and CDR2 are MNHEY and SVGAGI. The CDR3 consists of 14 residues. V lost 5 bases to trimming and J lost 4 bases, with 9 bases between them.

The chain employs TRBV6-5 and TRBJ2-5, with D uncertain. V lost 4 bases to trimming and J lost 2 bases, with 2 bases between them. Germline-derived CDR1 and CDR2 are MNHEY and SVGAGI. This CDR3 spans 11 amino acids. DNA for the CDR3: TGTGCCAGCAGTTCACAAGAGACCCAGTACTTC. Protein sequence: CASSSQETQYF.

The chain links TRBV6-5 to TRBJ1-1; weak D call: TRBD1 (6 bases). The germline CDR1 and CDR2 sequences are MNHEY and SVGAGI. Trimming shortened V by 0 bases and J by 5 bases, and 7 bases separated the two germline ends. This CDR3 spans 13 amino acids. CDR3 residues: CASSYSRGTEAFF. CDR3 sequence (DNA): TGTGCCAGCAGTTACTCCAGGGGTACTGAAGCTTTCTTT.